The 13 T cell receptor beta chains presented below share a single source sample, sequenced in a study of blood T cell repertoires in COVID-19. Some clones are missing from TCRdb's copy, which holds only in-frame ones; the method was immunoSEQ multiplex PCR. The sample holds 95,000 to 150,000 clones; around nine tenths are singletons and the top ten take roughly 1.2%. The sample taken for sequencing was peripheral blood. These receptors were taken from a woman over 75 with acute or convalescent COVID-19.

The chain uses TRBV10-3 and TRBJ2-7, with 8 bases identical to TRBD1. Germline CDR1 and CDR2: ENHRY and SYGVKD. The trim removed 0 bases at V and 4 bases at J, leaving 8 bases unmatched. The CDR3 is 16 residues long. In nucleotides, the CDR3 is TGTGCCATCAGTGAGTCGAGACAGGGGATAGGATACGAGCAGTACTTC. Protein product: CAISESRQGIGYEQYF.

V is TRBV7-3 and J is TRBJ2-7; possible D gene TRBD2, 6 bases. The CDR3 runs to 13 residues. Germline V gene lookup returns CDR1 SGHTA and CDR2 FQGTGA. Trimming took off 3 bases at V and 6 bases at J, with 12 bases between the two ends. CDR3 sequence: CASSLGGDIEQYF. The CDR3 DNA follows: TGTGCCAGCAGCTTGGGGGGTGACATCGAGCAGTACTTC.

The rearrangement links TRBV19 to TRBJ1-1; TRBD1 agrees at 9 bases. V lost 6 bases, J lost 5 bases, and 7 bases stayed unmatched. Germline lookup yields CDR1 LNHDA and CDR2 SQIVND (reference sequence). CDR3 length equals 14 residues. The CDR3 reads CASSGTGRYTEAFF. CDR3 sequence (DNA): TGTGCCAGTAGCGGGACAGGGCGATATACTGAAGCTTTCTTT.

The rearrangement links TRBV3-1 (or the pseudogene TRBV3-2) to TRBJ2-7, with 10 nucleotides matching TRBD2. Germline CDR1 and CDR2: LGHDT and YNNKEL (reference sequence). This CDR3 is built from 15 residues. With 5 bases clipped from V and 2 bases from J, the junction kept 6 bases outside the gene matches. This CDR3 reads CASSASGRATYEQYF. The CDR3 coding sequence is TGTGCCAGCAGCGCGAGCGGGAGGGCCACCTACGAGCAGTACTTC.

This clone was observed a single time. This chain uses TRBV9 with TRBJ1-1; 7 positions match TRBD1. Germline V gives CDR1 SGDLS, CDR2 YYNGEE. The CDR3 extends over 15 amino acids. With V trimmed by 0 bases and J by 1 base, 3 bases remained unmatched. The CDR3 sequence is CASSVGGQRNTEAFF. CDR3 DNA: TGTGCCAGCAGCGTAGGGGGACAGCGGAACACTGAAGCTTTCTTT.

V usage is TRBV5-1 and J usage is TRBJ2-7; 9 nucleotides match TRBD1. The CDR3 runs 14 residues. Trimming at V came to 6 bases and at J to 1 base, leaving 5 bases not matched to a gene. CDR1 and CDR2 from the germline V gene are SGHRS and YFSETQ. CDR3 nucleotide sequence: TGCGCCAGCAACCGGGACAGGGCGTCCTACGAGCAGTACTTC. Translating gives CASNRDRASYEQYF.

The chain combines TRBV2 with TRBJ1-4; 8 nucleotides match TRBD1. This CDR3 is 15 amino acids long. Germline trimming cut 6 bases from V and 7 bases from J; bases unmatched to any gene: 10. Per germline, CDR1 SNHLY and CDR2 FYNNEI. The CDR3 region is CASRGGQGRGEKLFF. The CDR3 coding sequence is TGTGCCAGCAGGGGAGGACAGGGTAGAGGTGAAAAACTGTTTTTT.

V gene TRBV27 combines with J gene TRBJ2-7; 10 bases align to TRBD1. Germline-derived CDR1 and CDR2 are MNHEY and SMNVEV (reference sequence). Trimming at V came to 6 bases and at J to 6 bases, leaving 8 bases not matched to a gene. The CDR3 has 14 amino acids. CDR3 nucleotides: TGTGCCAGCAGGCGCATCGGGACAGGGGTCGAGCAGTACTTC. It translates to CASRRIGTGVEQYF.

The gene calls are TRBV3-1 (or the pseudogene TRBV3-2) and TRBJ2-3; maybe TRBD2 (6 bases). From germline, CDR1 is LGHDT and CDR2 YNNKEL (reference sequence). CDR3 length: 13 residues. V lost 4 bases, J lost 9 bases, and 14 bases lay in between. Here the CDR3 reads CASSRDFGGTQYF. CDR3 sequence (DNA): TGTGCCAGCAGCCGGGACTTCGGCGGGACGCAGTATTTT.

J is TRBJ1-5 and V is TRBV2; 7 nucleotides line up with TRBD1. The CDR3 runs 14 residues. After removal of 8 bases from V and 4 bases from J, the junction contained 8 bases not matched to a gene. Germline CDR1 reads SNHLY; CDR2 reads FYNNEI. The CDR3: CASQTGSGNQPQHF. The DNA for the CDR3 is TGTGCCAGCCAGACAGGGAGTGGGAATCAGCCCCAGCATTTT.

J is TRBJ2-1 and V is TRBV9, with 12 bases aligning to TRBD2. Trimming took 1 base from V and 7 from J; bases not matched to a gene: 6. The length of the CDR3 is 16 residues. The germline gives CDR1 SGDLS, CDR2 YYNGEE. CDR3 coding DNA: TGTGCCAGCAGCGTACAAACTAGCGGGGGGATAAATGAGCAGTTCTTC. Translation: CASSVQTSGGINEQFF. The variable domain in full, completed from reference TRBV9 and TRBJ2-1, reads DSGVTQTPKHLITATGQRVTLRCSPRSGDLSVYWYQQSLDQGLQFLIQYYNGEERAKGNILERFSAQQFPDLHSELNLSSLELGDSALYFCASSVQTSGGINEQFFGPGTRLTVL.

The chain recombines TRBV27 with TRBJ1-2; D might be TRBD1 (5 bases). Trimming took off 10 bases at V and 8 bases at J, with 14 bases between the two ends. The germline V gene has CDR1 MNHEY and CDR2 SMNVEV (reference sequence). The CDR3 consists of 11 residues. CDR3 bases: TGTGCCAACCAGGGTAACCAGGGCTACACCTTC. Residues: CANQGNQGYTF.

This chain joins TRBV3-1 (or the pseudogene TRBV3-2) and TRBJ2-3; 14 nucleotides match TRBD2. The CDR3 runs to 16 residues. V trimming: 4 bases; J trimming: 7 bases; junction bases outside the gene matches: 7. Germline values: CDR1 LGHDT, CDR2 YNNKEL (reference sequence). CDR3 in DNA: TGTGCCAGCAGCCTTGGGACTAGCGGGAGCATAAATACGCAGTATTTT. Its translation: CASSLGTSGSINTQYF.